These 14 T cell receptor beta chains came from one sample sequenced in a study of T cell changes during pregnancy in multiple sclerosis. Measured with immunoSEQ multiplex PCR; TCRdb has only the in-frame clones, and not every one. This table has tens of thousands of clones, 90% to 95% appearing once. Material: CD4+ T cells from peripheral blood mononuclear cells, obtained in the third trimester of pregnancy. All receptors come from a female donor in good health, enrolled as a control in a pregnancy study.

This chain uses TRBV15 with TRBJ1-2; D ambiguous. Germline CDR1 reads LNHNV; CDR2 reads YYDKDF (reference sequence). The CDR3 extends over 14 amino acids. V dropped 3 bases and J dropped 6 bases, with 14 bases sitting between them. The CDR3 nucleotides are TGTGCCACCAGCAGGACGGCCGCCGGGGATGGCTACACCTTC. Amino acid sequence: CATSRTAAGDGYTF.

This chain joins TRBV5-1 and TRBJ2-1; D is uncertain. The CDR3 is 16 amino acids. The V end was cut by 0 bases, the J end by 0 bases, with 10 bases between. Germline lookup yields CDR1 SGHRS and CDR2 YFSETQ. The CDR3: CASSLALSDSYNEQFF. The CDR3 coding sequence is TGCGCCAGCAGCTTGGCCCTGTCAGACTCCTACAATGAGCAGTTCTTC.

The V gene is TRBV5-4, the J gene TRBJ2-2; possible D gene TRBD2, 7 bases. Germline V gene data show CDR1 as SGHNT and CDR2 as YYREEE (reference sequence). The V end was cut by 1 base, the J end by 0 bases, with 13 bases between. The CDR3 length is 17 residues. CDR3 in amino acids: CASSLRGGDANTGELFF. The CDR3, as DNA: TGTGCCAGCAGCTTGCGAGGGGGGGATGCGAACACCGGGGAGCTGTTTTTT.

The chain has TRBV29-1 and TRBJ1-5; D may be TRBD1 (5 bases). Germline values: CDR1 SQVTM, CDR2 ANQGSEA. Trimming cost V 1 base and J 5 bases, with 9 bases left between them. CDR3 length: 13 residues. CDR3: CSVEVGGDQPQHF. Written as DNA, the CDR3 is TGCAGCGTTGAAGTGGGGGGGGATCAGCCCCAGCATTTT.

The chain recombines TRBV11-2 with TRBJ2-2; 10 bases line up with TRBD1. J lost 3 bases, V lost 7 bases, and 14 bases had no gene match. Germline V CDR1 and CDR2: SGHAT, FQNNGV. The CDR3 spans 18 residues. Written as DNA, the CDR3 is TGTGCCAGCAAACACCGGGACAGGGGACCCAATCACACCGGGGAGCTGTTTTTT. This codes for CASKHRDRGPNHTGELFF. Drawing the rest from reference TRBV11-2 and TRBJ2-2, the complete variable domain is EAGVAQSPRYKIIEKRQSVAFWCNPISGHATLYWYQQILGQGPKLLIQFQNNGVVDDSQLPKDRFSAERLKGVDSTLKIQPAKLEDSAVYLCASKHRDRGPNHTGELFFGEGSRLTVL.

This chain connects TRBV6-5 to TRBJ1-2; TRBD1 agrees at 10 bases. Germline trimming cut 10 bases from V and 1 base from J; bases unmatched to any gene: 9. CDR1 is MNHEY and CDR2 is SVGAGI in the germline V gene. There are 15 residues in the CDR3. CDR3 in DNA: TGTGCCATCAAACCCAGGACAGGGGGTAACTATGGCTACACCTTC. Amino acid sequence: CAIKPRTGGNYGYTF.

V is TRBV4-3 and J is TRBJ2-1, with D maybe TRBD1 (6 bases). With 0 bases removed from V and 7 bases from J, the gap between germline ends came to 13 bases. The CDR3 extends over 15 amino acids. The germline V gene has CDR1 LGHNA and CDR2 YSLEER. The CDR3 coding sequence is TGCGCCAGCAGCCAAGACCGCCAGGGGTGGAATGAGCAGTTCTTC. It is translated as CASSQDRQGWNEQFF.

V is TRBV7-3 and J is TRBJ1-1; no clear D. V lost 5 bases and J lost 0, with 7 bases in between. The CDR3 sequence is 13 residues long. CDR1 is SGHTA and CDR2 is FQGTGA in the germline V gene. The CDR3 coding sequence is TGTGCCAGCAGCCCCCAGATGAACACTGAAGCTTTCTTT. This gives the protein CASSPQMNTEAFF. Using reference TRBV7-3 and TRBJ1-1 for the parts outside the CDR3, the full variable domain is GAGVSQTPSNKVTEKGKYVELRCDPISGHTALYWYRQSLGQGPEFLIYFQGTGAADDSGLPNDRFFAVRPEGSVSTLKIQRTERGDSAVYLCASSPQMNTEAFFGQGTRLTVV.

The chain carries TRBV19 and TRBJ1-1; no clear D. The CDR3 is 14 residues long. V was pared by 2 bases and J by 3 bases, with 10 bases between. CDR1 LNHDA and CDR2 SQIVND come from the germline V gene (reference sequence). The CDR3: CASSISGDYTEAFF. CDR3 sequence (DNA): TGTGCCAGTAGTATAAGCGGGGATTACACTGAAGCTTTCTTT.

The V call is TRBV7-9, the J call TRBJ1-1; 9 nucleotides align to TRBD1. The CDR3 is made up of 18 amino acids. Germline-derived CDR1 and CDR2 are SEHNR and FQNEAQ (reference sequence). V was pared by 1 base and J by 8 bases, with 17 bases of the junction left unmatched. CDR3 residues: CASSLDPYRGRVVVEAFF. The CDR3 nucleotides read TGTGCCAGCAGCTTAGATCCCTACAGGGGGCGCGTTGTCGTGGAAGCTTTCTTT.

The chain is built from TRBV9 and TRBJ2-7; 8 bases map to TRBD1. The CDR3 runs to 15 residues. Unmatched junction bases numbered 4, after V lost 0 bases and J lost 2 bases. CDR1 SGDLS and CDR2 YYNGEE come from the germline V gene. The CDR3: CASSVDGTGPYEQYF. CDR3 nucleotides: TGTGCCAGCAGCGTAGACGGGACAGGCCCCTACGAGCAGTACTTC.

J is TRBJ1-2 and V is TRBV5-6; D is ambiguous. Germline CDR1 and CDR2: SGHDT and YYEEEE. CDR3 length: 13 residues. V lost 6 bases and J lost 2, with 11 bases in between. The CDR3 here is CASTSLINYGYTF. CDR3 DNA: TGTGCCAGCACCTCCCTTATAAACTATGGCTACACCTTC.

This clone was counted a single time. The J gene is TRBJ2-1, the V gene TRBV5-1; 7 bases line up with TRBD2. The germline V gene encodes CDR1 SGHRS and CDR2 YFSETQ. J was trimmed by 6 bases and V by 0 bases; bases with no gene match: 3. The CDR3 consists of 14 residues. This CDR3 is CASSLEAGVNEQFF. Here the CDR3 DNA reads TGCGCCAGCAGCTTGGAGGCGGGAGTCAATGAGCAGTTCTTC. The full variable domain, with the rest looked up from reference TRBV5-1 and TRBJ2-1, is KAGVTQTPRYLIKTRGQQVTLSCSPISGHRSVSWYQQTPGQGLQFLFEYFSETQRNKGNFPGRFSGRQFSNSRSEMNVSTLELGDSALYLCASSLEAGVNEQFFGPGTRLTVL.

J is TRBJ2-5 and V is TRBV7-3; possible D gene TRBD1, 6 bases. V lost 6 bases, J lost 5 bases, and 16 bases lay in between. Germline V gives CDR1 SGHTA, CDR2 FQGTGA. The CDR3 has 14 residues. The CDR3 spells CASSRTGFMETQYF. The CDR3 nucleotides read TGTGCCAGCAGTCGTACAGGGTTTATGGAGACCCAGTACTTC.